Listed here are 21 T cell receptor beta chains from one sample, sequenced in a study of T cells after posttransplantation cyclophosphamide (dated by TCRdb to 2016 to 2017). Preparation of the library involved the immunoSEQ multiplex PCR assay. The source is immuneACCESS, and TCRdb retained only in-frame sequences with V and J called. Part of the clones is not carried over; for the studies checked, unresolved V genes explain less than half of this, and the remainder is unexplained. The sample profile shows approximately 52,000 clones; about 86% of them were found once. The ten largest account for 2.8% of the sample. Sequencing input: PBMCs. These receptors were collected from a man aged 30 to 39 with a blood cancer, CMV-positive, and with a related stem cell donor.

CDR3 nucleotides: TGTGCCTGGAGGGATAAGGGGGCCTACGAGCAGTACTTC. Protein: CAWRDKGAYEQYF. The rearrangement joins TRBV30 to TRBJ2-7; a possible D gene is TRBD1 (6 bases). The CDR3 has 13 residues. With 3 bases removed from V and 2 bases from J, the gap between germline ends came to 11 bases. CDR1 is GTSNPN, CDR2 SVGIG, per germline (reference sequence).

This chain joins TRBV27 and TRBJ2-7; the match to TRBD1 covers 9 bases. V lost 2 bases, J lost 3 bases, and 8 bases stayed unmatched. CDR3 length equals 16 residues. Germline-derived CDR1 and CDR2 are MNHEY and SMNVEV (reference sequence). CDR3 DNA sequence: TGTGCCAGCAGTTTACGTCCGGGACAGGGTTTCTACGAGCAGTACTTC. It translates to CASSLRPGQGFYEQYF.

The sample holds one count of this clone. The chain employs TRBV7-3 and TRBJ1-2, with 11 bases that match TRBD1. The CDR3 sequence is 14 residues long. Per the germline V gene, CDR1 is SGHTA and CDR2 is FQGTGA. Trimming removed 4 bases from V and 8 bases from J; junction bases left unmatched: 6. The CDR3 DNA reads TGTGCCAGCAGCTCTACCGGGACAGGGGGAGGCTACACCTTC. It translates to CASSSTGTGGGYTF.

The V gene is TRBV7-9, the J gene TRBJ2-7; D unresolved. The CDR3 covers 12 residues. V was clipped by 2 bases and J by 7 bases, with 9 bases between them. Germline lookup yields CDR1 SEHNR and CDR2 FQNEAQ (reference sequence). In nucleotides, the CDR3 is TGTGCCAGCAGCTTACAGTATGGTGAGCAGTACTTC. Its protein is CASSLQYGEQYF.

V is TRBV7-3 and J is TRBJ1-1, with TRBD1 matching over 7 bases. Germline V gene data show CDR1 as SGHTA and CDR2 as FQGTGA. With V trimmed by 5 bases and J by 7 bases, 10 bases remained unmatched. The CDR3 consists of 14 residues. This chain's CDR3 is CASSPSGQSIEAFF. CDR3 DNA sequence: TGTGCCAGCAGCCCGTCGGGACAGTCTATTGAAGCTTTCTTT. The variable domain in full, with the rest retrieved from reference TRBV7-3 and TRBJ1-1, is GAGVSQTPSNKVTEKGKYVELRCDPISGHTALYWYRQSLGQGPEFLIYFQGTGAADDSGLPNDRFFAVRPEGSVSTLKIQRTERGDSAVYLCASSPSGQSIEAFFGQGTRLTVV.

Note on this clone: Within the sample, other DNA sequences also encode this same CDR3. J is TRBJ2-1 and V is TRBV7-2; D possibly corresponds to TRBD2 (7 bases). V lost 2 bases and J 8 bases, leaving 10 bases between the germline ends. The germline V gene encodes CDR1 SGHTA and CDR2 FQGNSA. This CDR3 contains 13 residues. CDR3 sequence: CASSLRGGDEQFF. CDR3 DNA: TGTGCCAGCAGCTTAAGGGGGGGAGATGAGCAGTTCTTC.

This chain joins TRBV4-1 and TRBJ2-7; 7 bases fit TRBD1. V trimming: 1 base; J trimming: 3 bases; junction bases outside the gene matches: 6. This CDR3 has 15 residues. Germline V lookup: CDR1 MGHRA, CDR2 YSYEKL. Here the CDR3 reads CASSQGGQTIYEQYF. In DNA, the CDR3 is TGCGCCAGCAGCCAAGGGGGACAGACCATCTACGAGCAGTACTTC.

This clone was counted between two and nine times. A read error may produce the germline difference seen at one junction end. The chain recombines TRBV2 with TRBJ2-3, with a possible D match to TRBD2 (5 bases). CDR1 and CDR2 from the germline V gene are SNHLY and FYNNEI. The length of the CDR3 is 12 residues. CDR3 loop: CASSPPVGGLRF. The CDR3, as DNA: TGTGCCAGCAGTCCCCCCGTGGGCGGGCTGCGTTTT.

The chain carries TRBV6-5 and TRBJ1-1; tentative D call: TRBD1 (5 bases). Germline V gene lookup returns CDR1 MNHEY and CDR2 SVGAGI. The ends were cut back, 2 bases at V and 0 bases at J, with 7 bases in the middle. The CDR3 is 14 residues long. CDR3 amino acids: CASSYGGMNTEAFF. CDR3 DNA: TGTGCCAGCAGTTACGGGGGGATGAACACTGAAGCTTTCTTT.

The genes are TRBV13 and TRBJ2-1; no clear D gene. The CDR3 runs to 14 residues. Germline CDR1 reads PRHDT; CDR2 reads FYEKMQ (reference sequence). Trimming shortened V by 1 base and J by 1 base, and 5 bases separated the two germline ends. CDR3 DNA: TGTGCCAGCAGCTTAGACGGTTCCTACAATGAGCAGTTCTTC. Translated: CASSLDGSYNEQFF.

The chain employs TRBV27 and TRBJ2-7, with 7 positions matching TRBD2. V gave up 3 bases and J gave up 2 bases; unmatched junction bases: 7. The CDR3 is made up of 15 amino acids. The germline V gene has CDR1 MNHEY and CDR2 SMNVEV (reference sequence). CDR3 sequence reads: CASSLKPSGTYEQYF. In DNA, the CDR3 is TGTGCCAGCAGTTTGAAGCCTAGCGGTACCTACGAGCAGTACTTC.

J is TRBJ2-1 and V is TRBV27, with 13 nucleotides matching TRBD2. Germline CDR1 reads MNHEY; CDR2 reads SMNVEV (reference sequence). Losses at the gene ends were 6 bases for V and 3 bases for J; bases not matched to a gene: 11. CDR3 size: 18 residues. The CDR3 loop is CASSYTGTSGTYYNEQFF. CDR3 in DNA: TGTGCCAGCAGCTACACCGGGACTAGCGGGACCTACTACAATGAGCAGTTCTTC.

The chain employs TRBV19 and TRBJ2-3, with 10 nucleotides matching TRBD2. This CDR3 spans 13 amino acids. Losses at the gene ends were 10 bases for V and 5 bases for J; bases not matched to a gene: 6. CDR1 and CDR2 from the germline V gene are LNHDA and SQIVND (reference sequence). CDR3 sequence reads: CATKREGEDTQYF. The CDR3 DNA reads as TGTGCCACCAAGCGGGAGGGGGAAGATACGCAGTATTTT.

The chain links TRBV2 to TRBJ2-4; the D gene is possibly TRBD1 (5 bases). The germline V gene encodes CDR1 SNHLY and CDR2 FYNNEI. Deletions cut 8 bases from V and 1 base from J, with 21 bases between. The CDR3 contains 17 residues. The CDR3 nucleotides read TGTGCCAGCCTGACAGCGCCTAAGATGGTGGCCAAAAACATTCAGTACTTC. Translated, it gives CASLTAPKMVAKNIQYF.

The V and J genes are TRBV11-3 and TRBJ2-7; D not certain. Trimming shortened V by 1 base and J by 0 bases, and 13 bases separated the two germline ends. Germline loops: CDR1 SGHNT, CDR2 YENEEA. The CDR3 sequence is 16 residues long. The CDR3 bases are TGTGCCAGCAGCTTAGTGTGGCTAGAGGCCTCCTACGAGCAGTACTTC. Residues: CASSLVWLEASYEQYF.

The CDR3 coding sequence is TGTGCCAGCAGTCCCAGTCAGTCTGGGGCCAACGTCCTGACTTTC. This sequence encodes CASSPSQSGANVLTF. The rearrangement uses TRBV7-6 and TRBJ2-6; D is unclear. V lost 6 bases, J lost 1 base, and 10 bases lay in between. The CDR3 runs to 15 residues. Germline V gene data show CDR1 as SGHVS and CDR2 as FNYEAQ.

This sequence joins TRBV9 and TRBJ2-6; 8 positions match TRBD1. The germline gives CDR1 SGDLS, CDR2 YYNGEE. This CDR3 comprises 19 residues. Trimming cost V 3 bases and J 2 bases; bases outside gene matches: 13. The CDR3 coding sequence is TGTGCCAGCAGCGCCAGCGAAGGACAGGGATTTGCTGGGGCCAACGTCCTGACTTTC. It codes for CASSASEGQGFAGANVLTF.

The chain carries TRBV5-4 and TRBJ2-1; 10 bases are shared with TRBD1. The germline V gene encodes CDR1 SGHNT and CDR2 YYREEE (reference sequence). The CDR3 consists of 15 residues. V lost 4 bases and J lost 7; bases outside the gene matches: 8. In DNA, the CDR3 is TGTGCCAGCAGCCTAGGACAGGGGGAGGGAAATGAGCAGTTCTTC. Translating gives CASSLGQGEGNEQFF.

The chain joins TRBV27 to TRBJ2-5, with D maybe TRBD1 (5 bases). The DNA end is a closer match to TRBJ2-7, so the J assignment may be wrong. Germline V lookup: CDR1 MNHEY, CDR2 SMNVEV (reference sequence). The CDR3 is 14 amino acids. The chain's CDR3 is CASSLGAGLYEQYF. The CDR3 nucleotides read TGTGCCAGCAGTTTAGGGGCTGGGTTATACGAGCAGTACTTC.

The V call is TRBV1, the J call TRBJ2-4; the D call of TRBD2 is as the table states it, not checked on the DNA. TRBV1 is flagged as a pseudogene. The CDR3 has 23 residues. CDR3 region: CTSSQDCPRLAGGERAAKNIQYF. CDR3 coding DNA: TGCACCAGCAGCCAAGATTGTCCCCGGCTAGCGGGTGGAGAGCGTGCGGCCAAAAACATTCAGTACTTC.

This chain joins TRBV2 and TRBJ2-7; TRBD1 matches at 10 bases. Trimming cost V 7 bases and J 0 bases; bases outside gene matches: 3. This CDR3 has 14 amino acids. CDR1 and CDR2 from the germline V gene are SNHLY and FYNNEI. The CDR3 sequence is CASTRTGGSYEQYF. The CDR3 region has the DNA TGTGCCAGCACCCGGACAGGGGGCTCCTACGAGCAGTACTTC.